This TCR beta chain is from a study of blood T cell repertoires in COVID-19. CDR1 and CDR2 from the germline V gene are LGHNA and YNFKEQ. The V end was cut by 0 bases, the J end by 2 bases, with 11 bases between. The CDR3 has 15 amino acids. Here immunoSEQ multiplex PCR was the method, and the copy in TCRdb shows in-frame clones only, minus some. The table shows some 240,000 clones, with approximately 83% occurring only once. Donors were grouped by their self-reported clinical history. The clonotype originates from a woman aged 35 to 49 with acute COVID-19. The chain combines TRBV4-2 with TRBJ2-7; no reliable D call. Sequenced input: PBMCs or T cells enriched from blood (not recorded which). The CDR3 DNA reads as TGTGCCAGCAGCCAAGAACCGGCGGAAACCTACGAGCAGTACTTC. It codes for CASSQEPAETYEQYF.